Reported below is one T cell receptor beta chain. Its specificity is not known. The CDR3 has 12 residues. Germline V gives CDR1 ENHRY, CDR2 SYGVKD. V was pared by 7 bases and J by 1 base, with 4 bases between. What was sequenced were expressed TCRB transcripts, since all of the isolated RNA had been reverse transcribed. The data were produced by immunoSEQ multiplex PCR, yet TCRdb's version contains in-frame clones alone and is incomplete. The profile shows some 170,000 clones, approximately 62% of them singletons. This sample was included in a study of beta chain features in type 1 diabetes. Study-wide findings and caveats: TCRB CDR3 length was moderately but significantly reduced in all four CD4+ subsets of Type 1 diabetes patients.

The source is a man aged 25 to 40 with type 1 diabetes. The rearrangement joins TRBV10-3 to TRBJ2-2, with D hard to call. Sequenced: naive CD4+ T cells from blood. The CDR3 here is CAIKENTGELFF. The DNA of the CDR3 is TGTGCCATCAAAGAGAACACCGGGGAGCTGTTTTTT.